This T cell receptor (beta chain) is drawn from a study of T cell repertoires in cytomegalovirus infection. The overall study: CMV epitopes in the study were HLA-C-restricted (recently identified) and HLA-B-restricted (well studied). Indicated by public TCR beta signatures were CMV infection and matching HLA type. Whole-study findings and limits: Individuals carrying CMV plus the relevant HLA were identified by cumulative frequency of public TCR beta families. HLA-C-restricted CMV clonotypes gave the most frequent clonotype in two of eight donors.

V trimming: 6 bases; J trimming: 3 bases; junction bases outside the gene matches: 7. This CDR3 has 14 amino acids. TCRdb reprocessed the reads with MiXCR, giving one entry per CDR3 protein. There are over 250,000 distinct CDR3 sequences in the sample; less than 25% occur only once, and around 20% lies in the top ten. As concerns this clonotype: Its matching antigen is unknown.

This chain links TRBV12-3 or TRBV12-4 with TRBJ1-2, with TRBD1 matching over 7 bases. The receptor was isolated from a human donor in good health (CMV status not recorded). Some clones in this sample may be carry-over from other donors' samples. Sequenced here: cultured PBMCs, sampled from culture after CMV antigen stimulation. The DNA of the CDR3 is TGTGCCAGCAGGAAAGGACAGGAGGACTATGGCTACACCTTC. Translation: CASRKGQEDYGYTF.